What follows describes a single TCR beta chain. Its antigen is unknown. This sample is drawn from a study of identifying expanded T cells in peripheral blood. Whole-study findings and limits: Across healthy donors, higher total template counts meant significantly greater approximately two-week count variance. Differentially abundant clones: about 1.1 between replicates, 15 to 17 at around 14 days, under 25 at four.

The assay was immunoSEQ multiplex PCR, and TCRdb's table has in-frame clones only and misses some. The sample includes about 85,000 clones, 88% of them seen just once. During the collection period, no donor immune events like infections were recorded. The clonotype was recovered from a person aged 18-70 years in good health. Sequenced: blood.

The CDR3 DNA sequence: TGCAGCGTTGAAAGTGGGTGGGGCGGTAACGAGCAGTACTTC. It specifies CSVESGWGGNEQYF. This sequence joins TRBV29-1 and TRBJ2-7, with TRBD1 as a possible D gene (5 bases). The CDR3 is 14 residues long. Trimming pared 2 bases from V and 5 bases from J, leaving 16 bases between. CDR1 is SQVTM, CDR2 ANQGSEA, per germline.